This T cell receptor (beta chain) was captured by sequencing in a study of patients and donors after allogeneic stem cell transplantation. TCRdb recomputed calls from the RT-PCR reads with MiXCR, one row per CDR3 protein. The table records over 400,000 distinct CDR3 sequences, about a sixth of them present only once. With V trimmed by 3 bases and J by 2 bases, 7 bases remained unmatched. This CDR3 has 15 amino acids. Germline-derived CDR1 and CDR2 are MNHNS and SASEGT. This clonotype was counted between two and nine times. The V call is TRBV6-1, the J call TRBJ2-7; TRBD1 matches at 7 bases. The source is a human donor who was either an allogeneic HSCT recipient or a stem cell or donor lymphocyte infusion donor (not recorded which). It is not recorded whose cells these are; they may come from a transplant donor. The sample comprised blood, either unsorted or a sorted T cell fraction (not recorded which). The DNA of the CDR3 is TGTGCCAGCAGTGACCGGGACAGACCAACCTACGAGCAGTACTTC. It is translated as CASSDRDRPTYEQYF.